This T cell receptor (beta chain) was captured in a study of cytomegalovirus exposure and HLA in healthy donors. Background on the study: An analysis done earlier identified 100 million to 140 million unique TCR beta sequences from about 179 million T cells. HLA-typed donors were the source of tens of millions of unique TCRs held in an early data release. Study conclusions and caveats: Per published accounts, TCR beta sequences correctly predicted the HLA-A and HLA-B alleles of most subjects. Later examination showed HLA-associated TCR beta chains had greater clonal expansion than equally common others.

60 Vbeta and 13 Jbeta primers were used in PCR. The protocol was immunoSEQ multiplex PCR, while the TCRdb copy is restricted to in-frame clones and leaves out a portion. The sample shows around 170,000 clones, 82% of them seen only once. On this clone itself: The target antigen is unknown.

The V end lost 6 bases, the J end lost 4 bases, and 9 bases lay between the germline ends. The germline CDR1 and CDR2 sequences are MNHEY and SMNVEV (reference sequence). CDR3 length: 12 residues. Sequencing used PBMCs. The chain links TRBV27 to TRBJ1-2; D not certain. The TCR sequence derives from a young woman in good health and CMV-seronegative. The CDR3 DNA is TGTGCCAGCAGGGGCGCCTTCTATGGCTACACCTTC. It is translated as CASRGAFYGYTF.